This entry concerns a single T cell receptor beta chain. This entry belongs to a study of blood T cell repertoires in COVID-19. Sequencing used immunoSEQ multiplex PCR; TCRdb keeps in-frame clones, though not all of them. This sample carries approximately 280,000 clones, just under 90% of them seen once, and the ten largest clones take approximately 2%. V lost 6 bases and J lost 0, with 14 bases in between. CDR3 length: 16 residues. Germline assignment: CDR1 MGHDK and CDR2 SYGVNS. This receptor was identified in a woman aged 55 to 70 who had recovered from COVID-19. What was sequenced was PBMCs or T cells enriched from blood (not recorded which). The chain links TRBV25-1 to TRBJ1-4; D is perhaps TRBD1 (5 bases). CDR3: CASSQSQGATNEKLFF. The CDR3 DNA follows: TGTGCCAGCAGCCAAAGCCAGGGCGCAACTAATGAAAAACTGTTTTTT.